These T cell receptor beta chains were read from a single sample in a study of shared clonotypes between healthy human individuals. Sequenced by immunoSEQ multiplex PCR; TCRdb stores in-frame clones only, minus some. The sample yields about 470,000 clones, roughly 77% seen once. What was sequenced was PBMCs. These receptors all come from a woman in her forties in good health. Some clones in this sample may be carry-over from other donors' samples. The CDR3 runs from the conserved cysteine through the conserved F or W. D genes are given only for firm matches. Clone size is shown for a subset of rows, as once, few, many or a class of expanded clone.

v_call	cdr3_length	j_call	clone_size	d_call	cdr3_aa	cdr3_nt
TRBV28	18	TRBJ2-7	once	TRBD1	CASSFETGGDRASYEQYF	TGTGCCAGCAGTTTCGAGACAGGGGGCGATCGGGCATCCTACGAGCAGTACTTC
TRBV10-1	12	TRBJ1-1	-	-	CASSDRNTEAFF	TGCGCCAGCAGTGACCGGAACACTGAAGCTTTCTTT
TRBV15	15	TRBJ2-7	-	-	CATSRDTGSAYEQYF	TGTGCCACCAGCAGAGATACCGGGAGCGCCTACGAGCAGTACTTC
TRBV27	11	TRBJ2-3	-	-	CASSSAGTQYF	TGTGCCAGCAGTTCCGCCGGTACGCAGTATTTT
TRBV9	14	TRBJ2-5	-	-	CASSRDGSQETQYF	TGTGCCAGCAGCCGGGATGGAAGCCAAGAGACCCAGTACTTC
TRBV5-6	15	TRBJ2-5	-	TRBD1	CASSIVRDRTETQYF	TGTGCCAGCAGCATTGTCCGGGACAGAACAGAGACCCAGTACTTC
TRBV6-4	18	TRBJ2-1	-	TRBD2	CASSGGGVREARGNEQFF	TGTGCCAGCAGTGGGGGTGGTGTGCGGGAGGCCAGGGGCAATGAGCAGTTCTTC
TRBV5-4	14	TRBJ2-5	-	TRBD1	CASSLGGQGETQYF	TGTGCCAGCAGCTTGGGAGGACAGGGAGAGACCCAGTACTTC
TRBV28	15	TRBJ2-1	-	-	CASSYVSPSYNEQFF	TGTGCCAGCAGCTACGTTAGCCCATCCTACAATGAGCAGTTCTTC
TRBV28	11	TRBJ2-5	-	-	CASSYLSQQYF	TGTGCCAGCAGTTATCTGAGTCAGCAGTACTTC
TRBV28	14	TRBJ1-1	-	-	CASSLQGVNTEAFF	TGTGCCAGCAGTTTACAGGGAGTCAACACTGAAGCTTTCTTT
TRBV29-1	14	TRBJ2-4	few	TRBD2	CSVEDGLAENIQYF	TGCAGCGTTGAAGATGGACTAGCGGAAAACATTCAGTACTTC
TRBV2	16	TRBJ1-3	-	-	CASSAGSQASGNTIYF	TGTGCCAGCAGTGCTGGCAGCCAGGCCTCTGGAAACACCATATATTTT
TRBV19	15	TRBJ2-2	-	-	CASSILSLRGGELFF	TGTGCCAGTAGTATCCTCTCTCTACGTGGCGGGGAGCTGTTTTTT
TRBV30	13	TRBJ1-3	few	-	CAWTTASGNTIYF	TGTGCCTGGACAACAGCGTCTGGAAACACCATATATTTT
TRBV4-1	16	TRBJ1-2	-	-	CASSQVAGEGHYGYTF	TGCGCCAGCAGCCAAGTGGCAGGGGAGGGACACTATGGCTACACCTTC
TRBV27	13	TRBJ2-3	-	-	CASSLIAPDTQYF	TGTGCCAGCAGTTTAATCGCCCCAGATACGCAGTATTTT
TRBV5-1	18	TRBJ1-3	-	TRBD1	CASSLRTGRLSSGNTIYF	TGCGCCAGCAGCTTAAGGACAGGCCGCTTAAGCTCTGGAAACACCATATATTTT
TRBV4-1	17	TRBJ2-3	once	-	CASSPLLARKNTDTQYF	TGCGCCAGCAGCCCCCTTCTCGCACGGAAGAATACAGATACGCAGTATTTT
TRBV2	13	TRBJ1-1	-	-	CASYNGWDAEAFF	TGTGCCAGCTATAACGGATGGGACGCTGAAGCTTTCTTT
TRBV7-9	15	TRBJ2-7	-	TRBD2	CASSPQGSGGNEQYF	TGTGCCAGCAGCCCGCAGGGTAGCGGGGGGAACGAGCAGTACTTC
TRBV4-1	17	TRBJ2-3	-	-	CASSQESRTLHTDTQYF	TGCGCCAGCAGCCAAGAGTCACGGACTTTACACACAGATACGCAGTATTTT
TRBV7-2	15	TRBJ1-1	-	-	CASSLVGEGWGEAFF	TGTGCCAGCAGCTTAGTGGGGGAGGGTTGGGGTGAAGCTTTCTTT
TRBV9	15	TRBJ1-3	-	-	CASTRGTDSGNTIYF	TGTGCCAGCACCAGAGGGACGGACTCTGGAAACACCATATATTTT
TRBV7-2	17	TRBJ2-1	-	TRBD2	CASSLAPLAGGYNEQFF	TGTGCCAGCAGCTTAGCCCCCCTAGCGGGAGGGTACAATGAGCAGTTCTTC
TRBV30	13	TRBJ1-5	-	-	CAWSVQYYQPQHF	TGTGCCTGGAGTGTACAGTATTATCAGCCCCAGCATTTT
TRBV7-6	12	TRBJ2-5	once	-	CASSLGAETQYF	TGTGCCAGCAGCTTAGGCGCGGAGACCCAGTACTTC
TRBV5-4	17	TRBJ2-1	-	TRBD2	CASSPGTRGASYNEQFF	TGTGCCAGCAGCCCTGGGACTAGAGGGGCCTCCTACAATGAGCAGTTCTTC
TRBV25-1	15	TRBJ1-3	-	TRBD1	CASSESGQESSAIYF	TGTGCCAGCAGTGAATCAGGACAGGAGTCCTCTGCCATATATTTT
TRBV7-6	14	TRBJ2-7	-	TRBD2	CASSLASGGDEQYF	TGTGCCAGCAGCTTGGCTAGCGGTGGCGACGAGCAGTACTTC
TRBV13	14	TRBJ2-3	-	TRBD2	CSSSPRGLGNTQYF	TGTTCCAGCAGCCCTAGGGGACTAGGAAATACGCAGTATTTT
TRBV4-1	15	TRBJ1-6	-	TRBD1	CASSPPDRDNSPLHF	TGCGCCAGCAGCCCTCCCGACAGGGATAATTCACCCCTCCACTTT
TRBV10-1	16	TRBJ2-1	-	TRBD1	CASSYLEMTGQSEQFF	TGCGCCAGCAGTTACCTCGAAATGACAGGGCAAAGTGAGCAGTTCTTC
TRBV5-4	15	TRBJ2-5	-	TRBD1	CASSLFEDRRETQYF	TGTGCCAGCAGCCTCTTCGAGGACAGGAGAGAGACCCAGTACTTC
TRBV7-2	12	TRBJ2-1	-	-	CASSLGWSEQFF	TGTGCCAGCAGCTTGGGCTGGAGTGAGCAGTTCTTC
TRBV4-3	15	TRBJ1-4	-	-	CASSQDPSPNEKLFF	TGCGCCAGCAGCCAAGATCCCAGCCCTAATGAAAAACTGTTTTTT
TRBV5-1	13	TRBJ1-4	-	-	CASSVEDGEKLFF	TGCGCCAGCAGCGTGGAGGACGGTGAAAAACTGTTTTTT
TRBV15	14	TRBJ1-2	-	TRBD1	CATSRDLQGGGYTF	TGTGCCACCAGCAGAGATCTACAGGGGGGCGGCTACACCTTC
TRBV7-3	15	TRBJ2-5	-	TRBD1	CASSLRGQEWETQYF	TGTGCCAGCAGCTTAAGGGGACAGGAGTGGGAGACCCAGTACTTC
TRBV4-1	14	TRBJ1-2	-	-	CASSQYGGIYGYAF	TGCGCCAGCAGCCAATATGGGGGGATCTATGGCTACGCCTTC
TRBV7-9	15	TRBJ2-7	-	TRBD2	CASSSPAGGPYEQYF	TGTGCCAGCAGCTCCCCAGCGGGAGGGCCCTACGAGCAGTACTTC